Below are 5 T cell receptor beta chains sequenced from a single sample in a study of OX40 agonist ivuxolimab in advanced cancers. Preparation of the library involved the immunoSEQ multiplex PCR assay. TCRdb mirrors the immuneACCESS table, restricted to in-frame sequences. Some clones are absent from its copies; in checked studies, under half trace to an unresolved V gene, and the reason for the others is unknown. This sample lists 50,000 or so clones; more than 80% were detected once. Roughly 0.68% of the sample is taken by the ten largest. The input for sequencing was CD4+ or CD8+ T cells sorted from blood, taken in a trial of the OX40 agonist ivuxolimab. These receptors all stem from an adult with an advanced solid tumor such as melanoma, head and neck, liver or kidney cancer.

The rearrangement links TRBV18 to TRBJ2-5; the D is unclear. The CDR3 loop spans 12 amino acids. The ends were cut back, 3 bases at V and 3 bases at J, with 5 bases in the middle. Germline V gene data show CDR1 as KGHSH and CDR2 as LQKENI. The CDR3 sequence is CASSPKEETQYF. CDR3 nucleotides: TGTGCCAGCTCACCCAAAGAAGAGACCCAGTACTTC.

This clone showed up just once. In nucleotides, the CDR3 is TGTCAAACCCGAGGGGCTACCGGGACAGGGGCCTACGAGCAGTACTTC. Amino acid sequence: CQTRGATGTGAYEQYF. The chain has TRBV7-9 and TRBJ2-7, with 10 nucleotides matching TRBD1. Germline V gives CDR1 SEHNR, CDR2 FQNEAQ (reference sequence). The CDR3 totals 16 residues.

The chain carries TRBV6-6 and TRBJ1-5, with TRBD1 as a possible D gene (5 bases). The CDR3 sequence is 13 residues long. Germline CDR1 and CDR2: MNHNY and SVGAGI (reference sequence). V lost 2 bases and J 4 bases, leaving 6 bases between the germline ends. CDR3 DNA: TGTGCCAGCAGTTACCAGGGAAATCAGCCCCAGCATTTT. This encodes CASSYQGNQPQHF.

The V call is TRBV11-3, the J call TRBJ2-7; 9 bases fit TRBD1. J gave up 6 bases and V 4 bases, and 7 bases lay outside the gene matches. This CDR3 spans 14 amino acids. The germline CDR1 and CDR2 sequences are SGHNT and YENEEA. In DNA, the CDR3 is TGTGCCAGCAGCTCCCAGGGACAGGGTAGCGAGCAGTACTTC. This gives the protein CASSSQGQGSEQYF.

The CDR3 here is CASSVRGDEQYF. Here the CDR3 DNA reads TGCGCCAGCAGCGTCCGGGGGGACGAGCAGTACTTC. The chain combines TRBV5-1 with TRBJ2-7; 7 positions match TRBD2. Germline CDR1 and CDR2: SGHRS and YFSETQ. The CDR3 covers 12 residues. Losses at the gene ends were 4 bases for V and 5 bases for J; bases not matched to a gene: 3. Based on the CDR3 plus reference TRBV5-1 and TRBJ2-7, the full variable domain is KAGVTQTPRYLIKTRGQQVTLSCSPISGHRSVSWYQQTPGQGLQFLFEYFSETQRNKGNFPGRFSGRQFSNSRSEMNVSTLELGDSALYLCASSVRGDEQYFGPGTRLTVT.